This paragraph reports one T cell receptor beta chain. This sample was taken from a study of blood T cell repertoires in COVID-19. Study as a whole: T cells, B-cell-depleted T cells, or PBMCs supplied cDNA or gDNA.

Germline V gives CDR1 SGHRS, CDR2 YFSETQ. The CDR3 sequence is 17 residues long. Trimming took off 3 bases at V and 2 bases at J, with 17 bases between the two ends. Only in-frame clones appear in the TCRdb table, and some are missing; sequencing was by immunoSEQ multiplex PCR. In the table there are 260,000 or so clones, 83% of which are singletons. Sequenced: peripheral blood. The chain couples TRBV5-1 to TRBJ1-4; D perhaps matches TRBD1 (6 bases). The TCR was taken from a man older than 75 with acute or convalescent COVID-19. The CDR3 spells CASSSRGQGPTNEKLFF. The CDR3 nucleotides are TGCGCCAGCAGCTCCCGCGGGCAGGGGCCCACTAATGAAAAACTGTTTTTT.